The 20 T cell receptor beta chains below come from one sample, sequenced in a study of blood T cell repertoires in COVID-19. The repertoire was sequenced with immunoSEQ multiplex PCR; TCRdb's copy has only in-frame clones and lacks some. The data contain about 190,000 clones, 88% of them seen just once; the ten biggest clones take up 1% to 1.4%. Sequenced material: peripheral blood. The receptor source for this set is a man aged 25 to 40 with acute or convalescent COVID-19.

V is TRBV5-1 and J is TRBJ2-7; TRBD1 agrees at 7 bases. The CDR3 spans 15 residues. V shed 7 bases, J shed 3 bases, and the junction held 13 bases outside the gene matches. Germline V gene lookup returns CDR1 SGHRS and CDR2 YFSETQ. DNA for the CDR3: TGCGCCAGCCAGCCGGAACCGGGACAGTACTACGAGCAGTACTTC. Protein product: CASQPEPGQYYEQYF.

This chain connects TRBV19 to TRBJ1-5; tentative D call: TRBD1 (6 bases). This CDR3 is built from 15 residues. The V gene lost 5 bases and the J gene lost 7 bases, with 18 bases spanning the gap. Germline values: CDR1 LNHDA, CDR2 SQIVND (reference sequence). This CDR3 reads CASSSVSTGGQPQHF. The DNA for the CDR3 is TGTGCCAGTAGTTCAGTGTCGACAGGTGGGCAGCCCCAGCATTTT. The full variable domain, rest sourced from reference TRBV19 and TRBJ1-5, is DGGITQSPKYLFRKEGQNVTLSCEQNLNHDAMYWYRQDPGQGLRLIYYSQIVNDFQKGDIAEGYSVSREKKESFPLTVTSAQKNPTAFYLCASSSVSTGGQPQHFGDGTRLSIL.

The V call is TRBV4-1, the J call TRBJ1-2, with 9 bases aligning to TRBD1. The CDR3 is 17 amino acids. CDR1 is MGHRA, CDR2 YSYEKL, per germline. J was trimmed by 8 bases and V by 1 base; bases with no gene match: 14. The DNA of the CDR3 is TGCGCCAGCAGCCAAGTCATGATTGGACAGGGGAGGAGAGGCTACACCTTC. Amino acids: CASSQVMIGQGRRGYTF.

The chain combines TRBV11-2 with TRBJ2-1; TRBD2 aligns across 11 bases. The CDR3 runs 16 residues. Germline loops: CDR1 SGHAT, CDR2 FQNNGV. J lost 1 base, V lost 6 bases, and 5 bases had no gene match. CDR3 amino acids: CASRLAGAGSYNEQFF. The CDR3 region has the DNA TGTGCCAGCAGACTAGCGGGGGCGGGGTCCTACAATGAGCAGTTCTTC.

The chain links TRBV5-1 to TRBJ2-3; a possible D gene is TRBD2 (5 bases). Germline lookup yields CDR1 SGHRS and CDR2 YFSETQ. The CDR3 consists of 14 residues. The V gene lost 2 bases and the J gene lost 0 bases, with 7 bases spanning the gap. In DNA form, the CDR3 reads TGCGCCAGCAGCTTCCGGACTAGCACAGATACGCAGTATTTT. This codes for CASSFRTSTDTQYF. The full variable domain, with the rest looked up from reference TRBV5-1 and TRBJ2-3, is KAGVTQTPRYLIKTRGQQVTLSCSPISGHRSVSWYQQTPGQGLQFLFEYFSETQRNKGNFPGRFSGRQFSNSRSEMNVSTLELGDSALYLCASSFRTSTDTQYFGPGTRLTVL.

Comments on this clone: This CDR3 is also generated by other DNA sequences in the sample. The chain has TRBV9 and TRBJ1-3; D might be TRBD1 (5 bases). V lost 0 bases to trimming and J lost 0 bases, with 7 bases between them. Germline V gives CDR1 SGDLS, CDR2 YYNGEE. This CDR3 has 15 amino acids. Written as DNA, the CDR3 is TGTGCCAGCAGCGTAGGGGGGGTCTCTGGAAACACCATATATTTT. This encodes CASSVGGVSGNTIYF.

V is TRBV12-3 or TRBV12-4 and J is TRBJ1-1, with TRBD1 as a possible D gene (6 bases). V was trimmed by 4 bases and J by 7 bases, leaving 13 bases between them. The CDR3 length is 13 residues. The CDR3: CASSYNQGYEAFF. CDR3 nucleotides: TGTGCCAGCAGTTACAATCAGGGGTATGAAGCTTTCTTT.

The chain is built from TRBV28 and TRBJ2-1, with 9 bases that match TRBD2. Germline loops: CDR1 MDHEN, CDR2 SYDVKM. With V trimmed by 1 base and J by 9 bases, 10 bases remained unmatched. The CDR3 runs to 16 residues. The CDR3 nucleotides read TGTGCCAGCAGTTTATCAGGGACTAGCAATATTCGTGAGCAGTTCTTC. The encoded protein is CASSLSGTSNIREQFF.

The genes are TRBV5-4 and TRBJ1-5; D is ambiguous. The ends were cut back, 0 bases at V and 6 bases at J, with 10 bases in the middle. The length of the CDR3 is 14 residues. Germline V gene data show CDR1 as SGHNT and CDR2 as YYREEE (reference sequence). The CDR3 coding sequence is TGTGCCAGCAGCTTGGGCGGGTCTGGTCAGCCCCAGCATTTT. It is translated as CASSLGGSGQPQHF.

V gene TRBV5-8 combines with J gene TRBJ2-3; 8 nucleotides agree with TRBD2. Germline lookup yields CDR1 SGHTS and CDR2 YDEGEE. The CDR3 runs 14 residues. J lost 1 base, V lost 2 bases, and 0 bases had no gene match. CDR3 sequence (DNA): TGTGCCAGCAGCTTAGCGGGGGGCACAGATACGCAGTATTTT. Protein product: CASSLAGGTDTQYF.

This clone was detected only once. The chain links TRBV19 to TRBJ2-7; 8 nucleotides align to TRBD2. Germline CDR1 is LNHDA and CDR2 is SQIVND (reference sequence). Trimming took 2 bases from V and 4 from J; bases not matched to a gene: 7. This CDR3 is 15 amino acids long. The CDR3 here is CASSIKAGGAYEQYF. The CDR3 DNA follows: TGTGCCAGTAGTATAAAGGCGGGAGGTGCTTACGAGCAGTACTTC.

The V and J genes are TRBV5-1 and TRBJ2-3, with 8 positions matching TRBD2. The CDR3 is 13 amino acids. V lost 0 bases, J lost 10 bases, and 4 bases stayed unmatched. Germline V gives CDR1 SGHRS, CDR2 YFSETQ. The CDR3 DNA sequence: TGCGCCAGCAGCTTGGCCGGGCGGGAGGCGCAGTATTTT. As protein: CASSLAGREAQYF.

The rearrangement uses TRBV5-1 and TRBJ2-7, with D perhaps TRBD2 (5 bases). Trimming stripped 0 bases from V and 3 bases from J, with 7 bases between. Germline CDR1 reads SGHRS; CDR2 reads YFSETQ. This CDR3 region has 13 residues. The CDR3 here is CASSLGSGYEQYF. Here the CDR3 DNA reads TGCGCCAGCAGCTTGGGGAGCGGCTACGAGCAGTACTTC.

The chain is built from TRBV10-3 and TRBJ2-7; 10 bases are shared with TRBD2. The CDR3 spans 13 residues. Germline V gene data show CDR1 as ENHRY and CDR2 as SYGVKD. V shed 11 bases and J 3 bases; nucleotides not matched to a gene: 7. CDR3 DNA: TGTGCCGCCCAAATAGCGGGAGGCTACGAGCAGTACTTC. This translates into CAAQIAGGYEQYF.

The chain joins TRBV19 to TRBJ2-7, with 11 bases matching TRBD1. V was clipped by 5 bases and J by 6 bases; unmatched bases: 3. CDR1 is LNHDA and CDR2 is SQIVND in the germline V gene (reference sequence). This CDR3 has 13 amino acids. In DNA, the CDR3 is TGTGCCAGTAGTGGGACAGGGGGATCCGAGCAGTACTTC. Amino acids: CASSGTGGSEQYF.

This rearrangement joins TRBV6-5 to TRBJ2-7, with 7 positions matching TRBD1. Germline loops: CDR1 MNHEY, CDR2 SVGAGI. This CDR3 has 15 amino acids. The CDR3 spells CAPDPRDSRAYEQYF. The CDR3 nucleotides read TGTGCTCCTGACCCCCGGGACAGCCGGGCATACGAGCAGTACTTC.

The gene calls are TRBV30 and TRBJ1-4, with TRBD1 identical over 9 bases. The CDR3 is 16 residues long. In germline, CDR1 is GTSNPN, CDR2 SVGIG (reference sequence). Unmatched junction bases numbered 9, after V lost 3 bases and J lost 4 bases. The CDR3 here is CAWRNTGQGINEKLFF. In DNA, the CDR3 is TGTGCCTGGAGGAATACAGGACAGGGGATTAATGAAAAACTGTTTTTT. The full variable domain, rest sourced from reference TRBV30 and TRBJ1-4, is SQTIHQWPATLVQPVGSPLSLECTVEGTSNPNLYWYRQAAGRGLQLLFYSVGIGQISSEVPQNLSASRPQDRQFILSSKKLLLSDSGFYLCAWRNTGQGINEKLFFGSGTQLSVL.

Here the CDR3 reads CASKSDSSSYNEQFF. The CDR3, as DNA: TGTGCCAGCAAATCGGACTCAAGCTCCTACAATGAGCAGTTCTTC. The chain carries TRBV6-5 and TRBJ2-1, with a possible D match to TRBD2 (5 bases). Looked up from germline, CDR1 is MNHEY and CDR2 is SVGAGI. With 7 bases removed from V and 0 bases from J, the gap between germline ends came to 13 bases. This CDR3 has 15 residues.

The chain is built from TRBV5-1 and TRBJ2-1; 15 nucleotides align to TRBD2. Per the germline V gene, CDR1 is SGHRS and CDR2 is YFSETQ. The CDR3 consists of 16 residues. With V trimmed by 4 bases and J by 7 bases, 6 bases remained unmatched. The CDR3 loop is CASSGGTSGGINEQFF. The CDR3 region has the DNA TGCGCCAGCAGCGGAGGGACTAGCGGGGGGATAAATGAGCAGTTCTTC.

The CDR3 protein is CAIMGGRSDEQFF. For the CDR3, the DNA is TGTGCCATCATGGGCGGGAGAAGCGATGAGCAGTTCTTC. The rearrangement links TRBV10-3 to TRBJ2-1; TRBD2 matches at 7 bases. V lost 7 bases, J lost 8 bases, and 8 bases stayed unmatched. Germline CDR1 and CDR2: ENHRY and SYGVKD. The CDR3 extends over 13 amino acids.